These T cell receptor beta chains were read from a single sample in a study of blood T cell repertoires in COVID-19. Produced via immunoSEQ multiplex PCR; TCRdb's table is partial and in-frame only. The sample gives about 230,000 clones, 80% to 85% of which show up once; approximately 4.8% is in the top ten. Sequencing input: peripheral blood. The receptors derive from a man aged 45-60 years with active or convalescent COVID-19. Both conserved end residues are part of each CDR3. A D gene is named only where the DNA matches it firmly. Clone size is stated in some rows and not others, as once, few, many or a class when expanded.

V,size,D,length,J,DNA,CDR3
TRBV19,-,-,12,TRBJ1-5,TGTGCCAGTAGTATAACAGGATTCCCCCAGCATTTT,CASSITGFPQHF
TRBV2,-,-,16,TRBJ1-1,TGTGCCAGCGGGAGAGGGGGATGGGGGCCCAACACTGAAGCTTTCTTT,CASGRGGWGPNTEAFF
TRBV7-9,-,-,13,TRBJ2-3,TGTGCCAGCAGCCCTGGGGCCACAGATACGCAGTATTTT,CASSPGATDTQYF
TRBV4-1,-,-,14,TRBJ1-5,TGCGCCAGCAGCCCCGCGGGTGGCAATCAGCCCCAGCATTTT,CASSPAGGNQPQHF
TRBV4-1,once,TRBD1,17,TRBJ2-6,TGCGCCAGCAGCCACGGACAGGCTATCTCTGGGGCCAACGTCCTGACTTTC,CASSHGQAISGANVLTF
TRBV20-1,-,-,15,TRBJ1-3,TGCAGTGCTAGTCCCACCCGGGACTCTGGAAACACCATATATTTT,CSASPTRDSGNTIYF
TRBV3-1/TRBV3-2,-,TRBD1,18,TRBJ1-4,TGTGCCAGCAGCCAAGAAATTTTAGGGGGACAGGGGAATGAAAAACTGTTTTTT,CASSQEILGGQGNEKLFF
TRBV5-4,-,TRBD2,17,TRBJ2-3,TGTGCCAGCAGCTTGGTCTTCGGGGGGGCCTTTGGAGATACGCAGTATTTT,CASSLVFGGAFGDTQYF
TRBV5-6,-,TRBD2,15,TRBJ2-2,TGTGCCAGCAGCAAGACTAGCGATGTAACCGGGGAGCTGTTTTTT,CASSKTSDVTGELFF
TRBV5-5,-,-,13,TRBJ2-7,TGTGCCAGCAGCTTTCGACAGGACTACGAGCAGTACTTC,CASSFRQDYEQYF
TRBV9,few,-,15,TRBJ1-6,TGTGCCAGCAGTCCCCCCGGCTCCTATAATTCACCCCTCCACTTT,CASSPPGSYNSPLHF
TRBV30,-,TRBD2,14,TRBJ2-3,TGTGCCTGGAGTATCCTAGCGGGCACAGATACGCAGTATTTT,CAWSILAGTDTQYF
TRBV6-5,few,TRBD1,14,TRBJ1-6,TGTGCCAGCAGCGATACAGGGGGAGATTCACCCCTCCACTTT,CASSDTGGDSPLHF
TRBV30,-,TRBD1,16,TRBJ1-5,TGTGCCTGGAGTTTTGGACAGGGGCATAGCAATCAGCCCCAGCATTTT,CAWSFGQGHSNQPQHF
TRBV5-4,-,TRBD2,15,TRBJ2-5,TGTGCCAGCAGCTTGGAGTTAGCGGGCCAAGAGACCCAGTACTTC,CASSLELAGQETQYF
TRBV10-3,-,-,16,TRBJ1-2,TGTGCCATCAGTGAAGCCTTCAGGGGTGCTAACTATGGCTACACCTTC,CAISEAFRGANYGYTF
TRBV28,-,-,14,TRBJ1-1,TGTGCCAGCAGTTCAGCCCCTAGGGGGACTGAAGCTTTCTTT,CASSSAPRGTEAFF
TRBV5-1,-,TRBD2,15,TRBJ2-7,TGCGCCAGCAGCTTGGTTAGCGGGGACCCTCTGGAGCAGTACTTC,CASSLVSGDPLEQYF
TRBV7-2,-,-,16,TRBJ1-3,TGTGCCAGCAGCTCCCGGACTCCTAGCTCTGGAAACACCATATATTTT,CASSSRTPSSGNTIYF
TRBV5-1,-,TRBD2,16,TRBJ2-3,TGCGCCAGCAGCTTTGGACTAGCGGGGGGGACAGATACGCAGTATTTT,CASSFGLAGGTDTQYF
TRBV10-3,-,-,16,TRBJ2-2,TGTGCCATCTCAAGAAGGGGAGGATCTAACACCGGGGAGCTGTTTTTT,CAISRRGGSNTGELFF
TRBV6-5,-,TRBD1,12,TRBJ1-1,TGTGCCTCACGGGTGGGACAGTCTGAAGCTTTCTTT,CASRVGQSEAFF
TRBV7-2,-,-,15,TRBJ1-6,TGTGCCAGCAGCGACGGGACATATTATAATTCACCCCTCCACTTT,CASSDGTYYNSPLHF
TRBV9,-,-,16,TRBJ1-6,TGTGCCAGCAGCGCGACCGGGGATGAGGGTAATTCACCCCTCCACTTT,CASSATGDEGNSPLHF
TRBV6-1,-,-,15,TRBJ1-2,TGTGCCAGCAGTGAAGCGCAAGGGGCCTTCTATGGCTACACCTTC,CASSEAQGAFYGYTF
TRBV6-6,-,TRBD1,13,TRBJ1-4,TGTGCCAGCAGGACAGGGAAGGATGAAAAACTGTTTTTT,CASRTGKDEKLFF
TRBV7-6,-,TRBD1,16,TRBJ1-1,TGTGCCAGCAGCGTAACAGGGGGCTCTGGAGGCACTGAAGCTTTCTTT,CASSVTGGSGGTEAFF
TRBV30,few,-,12,TRBJ1-2,TGTGCCTGGAGTGGTACAGCCTATGGCTACACCTTC,CAWSGTAYGYTF
TRBV29-1,once,-,11,TRBJ1-1,TGCAGCCTTTCAGGGTCCACTGAAGCTTTCTTT,CSLSGSTEAFF
TRBV7-8,-,TRBD1,15,TRBJ1-6,TGTGCCAGCAGCCTTACCGGGACAGATAATTCACCCCTCCACTTT,CASSLTGTDNSPLHF
TRBV7-2,-,TRBD2,18,TRBJ2-3,TGTGCCAGCAGCTTTGCGGGACTAGCGGGGACTAGCACAGATACGCAGTATTTT,CASSFAGLAGTSTDTQYF
TRBV13,-,TRBD1,17,TRBJ1-5,TGTGCCAGCAGCTCCGTCCGGGACAGACATAGCAATCAGCCCCAGCATTTT,CASSSVRDRHSNQPQHF
TRBV30,-,-,15,TRBJ1-3,TGTGCCTGGAGTGGGTTCCGGGAGTCTGGAAACACCATATATTTT,CAWSGFRESGNTIYF
TRBV19,-,-,13,TRBJ2-7,TGTGCCAGTAGCAAGATGCAGGGTAGCGAGCAGTACTTC,CASSKMQGSEQYF
TRBV19,-,-,13,TRBJ1-1,TGTGCCAGTAGTACGCAGTTGGACACTGAAGCTTTCTTT,CASSTQLDTEAFF
TRBV5-1,-,TRBD2,18,TRBJ2-5,TGCGCCAGCAGCTTCCGACTAGCGGGGGGGACCCTCCAAGAGACCCAGTACTTC,CASSFRLAGGTLQETQYF
TRBV3-1/TRBV3-2,-,TRBD1,15,TRBJ2-1,TGTGCCAGCAGCCAACGGGACAGGGGGTTGGATGAGCAGTTCTTC,CASSQRDRGLDEQFF
TRBV19,-,-,13,TRBJ1-2,TGTGCCAGTAGTACGACTGCTTATTCGAGCTACACCTTC,CASSTTAYSSYTF
TRBV7-2,few,-,14,TRBJ1-1,TGTGCCAGCAGCTTAGCGGCGGCGAACACTGAAGCTTTCTTT,CASSLAAANTEAFF
TRBV4-3,-,-,15,TRBJ2-5,TGCGCCAGCAGCCAAGAGATTGGAGCGTCCGAGACCCAGTACTTC,CASSQEIGASETQYF
TRBV2,-,-,14,TRBJ2-1,TGTGCCAGCACTATTGGACCTGGAGGCAATGAGCAGTTCTTC,CASTIGPGGNEQFF
TRBV12-3/TRBV12-4,-,-,13,TRBJ2-4,TGTGCCAGCAGCCCCGGCCGGGGAAACATTCAGTACTTC,CASSPGRGNIQYF
TRBV18,-,-,15,TRBJ2-5,TGTGCCAGCTCACCCCGGGACATCGACCCGGGGACCCAGTACTTC,CASSPRDIDPGTQYF
TRBV2,few,TRBD1,16,TRBJ1-1,TGTGCCAGCAGTGAACCCAGGGGGATTGCCGGTGGAGAAGCTTTCTTT,CASSEPRGIAGGEAFF
TRBV15,-,-,13,TRBJ1-2,TGTGCCACCAGCAGAACCCCCGCGAGTGGCTACACCTTC,CATSRTPASGYTF
TRBV10-3,-,-,16,TRBJ2-2,TGTGCCATCAGTGAGACAGCCAACCCGAACACCGGGGAGCTGTTTTTT,CAISETANPNTGELFF
TRBV7-9,-,-,14,TRBJ2-7,TGTGCCAGCAGCCCCGACGCCAGGGGTGGGGAGCAGTACTTC,CASSPDARGGEQYF
TRBV4-1,-,TRBD2,15,TRBJ2-1,TGCGCCAGCAGCCAAGGCCTAGCGGGGGGCAATGAGCAGTTCTTC,CASSQGLAGGNEQFF
TRBV6-5,once,TRBD1,14,TRBJ1-1,TGTGCCAGCAGTTACGGGGACAGGGTTACTGAAGCTTTCTTT,CASSYGDRVTEAFF
TRBV28,-,-,12,TRBJ2-7,TGTGCCAGCAGTTCGACAGAGAACGAGCAGTACTTC,CASSSTENEQYF
TRBV25-1,-,-,14,TRBJ1-1,TGTGCCAGCAGTGACGACAGGACGAACACTGAAGCTTTCTTT,CASSDDRTNTEAFF
TRBV6-4,-,TRBD2,13,TRBJ2-1,TGTGCCAGCAGTGAAGGGAGCGGGGGTAAGCAGTTCTTC,CASSEGSGGKQFF
TRBV2,-,TRBD2,15,TRBJ2-3,TGTGCCAGCAGTTTGGGACTAGCGGAGACAGATACGCAGTATTTT,CASSLGLAETDTQYF
TRBV28,-,-,12,TRBJ1-1,TGTGCCAGCAGGGGGAGGAGCACTGAAGCTTTCTTT,CASRGRSTEAFF
TRBV18,-,TRBD2,16,TRBJ2-2,TGTGCCAGCTCTCTTACTAGCGGGGGCAACACCGGGGAGCTGTTTTTT,CASSLTSGGNTGELFF
TRBV5-1,few,-,15,TRBJ1-4,TGCGCCAGCAGCCCGGGACTAGGGGGGAATGAAAAACTGTTTTTT,CASSPGLGGNEKLFF
TRBV18,-,TRBD1,15,TRBJ2-3,TGTGCCAGCTCACCCTCCGGGACAGGGGGCGATACGCAGTATTTT,CASSPSGTGGDTQYF